This T cell receptor (beta chain) derives from a study of blood T cell repertoires in COVID-19. Background on the study: The United States, Italy and Spain were the sources of the acute and convalescent COVID-19 samples. Nucleic acid was either cDNA or gDNA, and it came from T cells, B-cell-depleted T cells, or PBMCs.

Original processing notes: Using reference gene primer amplification, nucleated cell counts were estimated. Assay: immunoSEQ multiplex PCR; the TCRdb copy retains only in-frame clones and omits some. That table is the source of V, J and clone size, and D and trimming were worked out from the DNA. The data show around 260,000 clones, 83% seen once. The count of this clone is one. There are 19 residues in the CDR3. The germline gives CDR1 MGHRA, CDR2 YSYEKL. Trimming took 3 bases from V and 6 from J; bases not matched to a gene: 10. The receptor was isolated from a man aged 55 to 70 who had recovered from COVID-19. The chain joins TRBV4-1 to TRBJ2-2, with 16 bases identical to TRBD2. The sample was peripheral blood. Written as DNA, the CDR3 is TGCGCCAGCAGCCAGAAAACCGGGACTAGCGGGGGGGCCGCCGGGGAGCTGTTTTTT. Its protein is CASSQKTGTSGGAAGELFF.